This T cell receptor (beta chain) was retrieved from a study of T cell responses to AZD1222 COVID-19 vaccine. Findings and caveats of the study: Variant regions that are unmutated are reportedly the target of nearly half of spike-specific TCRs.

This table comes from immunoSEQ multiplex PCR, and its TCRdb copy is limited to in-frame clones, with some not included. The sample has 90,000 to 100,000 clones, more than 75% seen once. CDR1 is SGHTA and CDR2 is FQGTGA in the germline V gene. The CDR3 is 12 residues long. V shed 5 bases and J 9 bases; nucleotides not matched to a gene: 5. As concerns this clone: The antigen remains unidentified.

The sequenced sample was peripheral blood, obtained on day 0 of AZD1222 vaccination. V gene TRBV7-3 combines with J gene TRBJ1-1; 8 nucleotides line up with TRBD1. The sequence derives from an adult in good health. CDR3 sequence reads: CASSQGQDKAFF. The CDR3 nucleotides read TGTGCCAGCAGCCAGGGACAGGACAAAGCTTTCTTT.